This entry describes one T cell receptor beta chain. This sample stems from a study of blood T cell repertoires in COVID-19. On the study more broadly: COVID-19 samples from acute and convalescent phases originated in the United States, Italy and Spain.

Data came from immunoSEQ multiplex PCR; TCRdb stores just in-frame clones and leaves some out. Seen here are more than 400,000 clones, 87% observed once, and the top ten hold roughly 0.7%. Those who participated ranged in age from about 18 to 89 years and resided in about 24 US areas. Clinical history reported by participants formed the basis on which cohorts were assigned. V lost 3 bases, J lost 6 bases, and 21 bases lay in between. Germline V lookup: CDR1 LNHDA, CDR2 SQIVND (reference sequence). The length of the CDR3 is 17 residues. The source material was PBMCs or T cells enriched from blood (not recorded which). The rearrangement links TRBV19 to TRBJ2-1; possible D gene TRBD1, 5 bases. The receptor was isolated from a woman younger than 35 who had recovered from COVID-19. The CDR3: CASSIPSGPGPANEQFF. The CDR3 region has the DNA TGTGCCAGTAGTATCCCATCAGGGCCCGGACCGGCCAATGAGCAGTTCTTC.